A single sample gave rise to the 7 T cell receptor beta chains below, sequenced in a study of neurological immune-mediated disorders. TCRdb reanalysed the 5' RACE reads using MiXCR and keeps one entry per CDR3 protein. The sample yields about 59,000 distinct CDR3 sequences, roughly 12% seen once. Source material: PBMCs. The source is a woman aged 55-75 years with HTLV-1-associated myelopathy (HAM/TSP).

This chain links TRBV7-9 with TRBJ1-5; the D gene is possibly TRBD1 (5 bases). V lost 8 bases to trimming and J lost 4 bases, with 12 bases between them. There are 13 residues in the CDR3. Germline assignment: CDR1 SEHNR and CDR2 FQNEAQ (reference sequence). CDR3 in DNA: TGTGCCAGCGGGGACGGAGGGAATCAGCCCCAGCATTTT. This codes for CASGDGGNQPQHF.

This clonotype was observed at least ten times. The chain recombines TRBV20-1 with TRBJ2-3; 9 nucleotides match TRBD2. Germline CDR1 reads DFQATT; CDR2 reads SNEGSKA (reference sequence). CDR3 length: 14 residues. J gave up 4 bases and V 5 bases, and 7 bases lay outside the gene matches. CDR3 amino acids: CSAFSGSFPDTQYF. CDR3 nucleotide sequence: TGCAGTGCTTTTAGCGGGAGTTTCCCAGATACGCAGTATTTT.

This clonotype was detected many times. The chain has TRBV20-1 and TRBJ2-3; no firm D call. This CDR3 region has 14 residues. Trimming removed 4 bases from V and 4 bases from J, with 15 bases in between. CDR1 is DFQATT, CDR2 SNEGSKA, per germline (reference sequence). The DNA of the CDR3 is TGCAGTGCTACGGTTCCCCTGGCCGCAGATACGCAGTATTTT. Encoded protein: CSATVPLAADTQYF.

This clonotype was seen at least ten times. The chain links TRBV12-3 or TRBV12-4 to TRBJ2-2; D is perhaps TRBD1 (6 bases). With 6 bases removed from V and 4 bases from J, the gap between germline ends came to 21 bases. This CDR3 has 17 amino acids. The CDR3 DNA follows: TGTGCCAGCAGGTCAAGGGATTGGGGGCTTGGCACCGGGGAGCTGTTTTTT. Encoded protein: CASRSRDWGLGTGELFF.

This clonotype has a count of ten or more. The chain uses TRBV7-9 and TRBJ2-1, with 12 bases that match TRBD2. The CDR3 is 16 residues long. J was trimmed by 7 bases and V by 2 bases; bases with no gene match: 6. CDR1 is SEHNR, CDR2 FQNEAQ, per germline (reference sequence). The CDR3, as DNA: TGTGCCAGCAGCTTACTAGCGGGAGGGCCGAAGAATGAGCAGTTCTTC. It encodes CASSLLAGGPKNEQFF.

The chain combines TRBV3-1 with TRBJ2-3; 9 bases agree with TRBD2. The CDR3 is 14 residues long. V shed 4 bases, J shed 4 bases, and the junction held 3 bases outside the gene matches. Germline V gene lookup returns CDR1 LGHDT and CDR2 YNNKEL (reference sequence). CDR3 sequence reads: CASSLGLASDTQYF. For the CDR3, the DNA is TGTGCCAGCAGCCTGGGACTAGCCTCAGATACGCAGTATTTT.

Many counts were recorded for this clonotype. The chain couples TRBV7-9 to TRBJ1-1, with D maybe TRBD1 (6 bases). The CDR3 runs 14 residues. V dropped 3 bases and J dropped 1 base, with 9 bases sitting between them. Germline CDR1 reads SEHNR; CDR2 reads FQNEAQ (reference sequence). In DNA, the CDR3 is TGTGCCAGCAGCTTTACAGGGCAGAACACTGAAGCTTTCTTT. Translating gives CASSFTGQNTEAFF.